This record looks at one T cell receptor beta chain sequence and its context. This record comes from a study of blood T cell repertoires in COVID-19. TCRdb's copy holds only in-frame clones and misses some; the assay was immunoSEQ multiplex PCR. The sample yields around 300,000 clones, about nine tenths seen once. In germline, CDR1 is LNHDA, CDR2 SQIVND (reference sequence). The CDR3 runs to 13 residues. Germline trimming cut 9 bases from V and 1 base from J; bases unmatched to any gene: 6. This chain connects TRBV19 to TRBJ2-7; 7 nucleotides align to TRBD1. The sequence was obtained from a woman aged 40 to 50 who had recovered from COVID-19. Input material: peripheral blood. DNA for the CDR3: TGTGCCAGCAGGGGGACGTATTCCTACGAGCAGTACTTC. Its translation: CASRGTYSYEQYF.